These 4 T cell receptor beta chains were all obtained from the same sample, sequenced in a study of blood T cell repertoires in COVID-19. Method: immunoSEQ multiplex PCR; TCRdb's copy keeps in-frame clones and lacks some. The sample gives tens of thousands of clones, more than 80% of which show up once; roughly 2.5% is in the top ten. Sequenced material: peripheral blood. These receptor sequences come from a woman aged 70-85 years with COVID-19, enrolled during active disease.

The chain couples TRBV19 to TRBJ1-5; perhaps TRBD1 as D (6 bases). This CDR3 is 15 amino acids long. Trimming pared 6 bases from V and 6 bases from J, leaving 18 bases between. Per the germline V gene, CDR1 is LNHDA and CDR2 is SQIVND (reference sequence). CDR3 residues: CASRLPGGASQPQHF. The CDR3 coding sequence is TGTGCCAGTAGGCTGCCGGGGGGGGCGAGTCAGCCCCAGCATTTT.

The CDR3 protein is CASSYIGESNQPQHF. The CDR3 DNA is TGTGCCAGCAGTTATATAGGGGAAAGCAATCAGCCCCAGCATTTT. The rearrangement uses TRBV6-2 or TRBV6-3 and TRBJ1-5; the D gene is possibly TRBD1 (5 bases). The CDR3 has 15 residues. Per the germline V gene, CDR1 is MNHEY and CDR2 is SVGEGT. V was cut by 3 bases and J by 1 base, with 10 bases left in between.

The rearrangement links TRBV6-1 to TRBJ1-1; D might be TRBD1 (5 bases). This CDR3 comprises 15 residues. Germline loops: CDR1 MNHNS, CDR2 SASEGT. The V end was cut by 3 bases, the J end by 3 bases, with 14 bases between. CDR3 sequence: CASSEGGVRDTEAFF. The CDR3 coding sequence is TGTGCCAGCAGTGAGGGGGGGGTAAGGGACACTGAAGCTTTCTTT.

This sequence joins TRBV15 and TRBJ2-3; possible D gene TRBD2, 6 bases. Germline-derived CDR1 and CDR2 are LNHNV and YYDKDF (reference sequence). Between the trimmed V and J ends, which lost 5 bases and 0 bases, there was a span of 15 bases. CDR3 length equals 16 residues. The CDR3 here is CATSAGAGRSTDTQYF. CDR3 in DNA: TGTGCCACCAGCGCTGGGGCAGGGAGGAGCACAGATACGCAGTATTTT.